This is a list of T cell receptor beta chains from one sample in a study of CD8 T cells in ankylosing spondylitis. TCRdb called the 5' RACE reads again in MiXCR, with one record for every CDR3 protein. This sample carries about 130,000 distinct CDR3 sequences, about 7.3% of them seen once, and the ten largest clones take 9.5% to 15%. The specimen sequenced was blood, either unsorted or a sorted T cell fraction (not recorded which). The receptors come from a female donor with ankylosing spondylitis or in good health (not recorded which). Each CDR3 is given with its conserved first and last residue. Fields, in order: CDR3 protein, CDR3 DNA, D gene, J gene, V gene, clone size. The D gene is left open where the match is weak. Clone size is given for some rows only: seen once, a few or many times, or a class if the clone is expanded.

CASSLGLGNYGYTF TGTGCCAGCAGCTTAGGGCTAGGAAACTATGGCTACACCTTC . TRBJ1-2 TRBV7-6 many
CAWSVLGQGGTEAFF TGTGCCTGGAGTGTTCTGGGACAGGGAGGAACTGAAGCTTTCTTT TRBD1 TRBJ1-1 TRBV30 .
CSARKRGTRESYTF TGCAGTGCTAGAAAACGGGGGACAAGGGAAAGCTACACCTTC . TRBJ1-2 TRBV20-1 .
CASSLAPGAYEQYF TGTGCCAGCAGTTTAGCGCCGGGAGCCTACGAGCAGTACTTC . TRBJ2-7 TRBV12-3/TRBV12-4 many
CASSPSTDRATDTQYF TGCGCCAGCAGCCCTTCGACGGACAGGGCGACAGATACGCAGTATTTT TRBD1 TRBJ2-3 TRBV4-1 many
CASSVGPLGLGGATGELFF TGTGCCAGCAGCGTAGGGCCCCTAGGTCTCGGTGGAGCCACCGGGGAGCTGTTTTTT . TRBJ2-2 TRBV9 many
CASSQDSKTSEQFF TGCGCCAGCAGCCAAGATTCGAAGACTAGCGAGCAGTTCTTC TRBD2 TRBJ2-1 TRBV4-1 many
CASNPPDRLNTEAFF TGTGCCAGCAATCCCCCCGACAGACTGAACACTGAAGCTTTCTTT . TRBJ1-1 TRBV12-3/TRBV12-4 .
CASSLAVGEANEKLFF TGCGCCAGCAGCTTGGCCGTCGGGGAAGCTAATGAAAAACTGTTTTTT . TRBJ1-4 TRBV5-1 many
CASSPPGTIEETQYF TGTGCCAGCAGCCCACCCGGGACTATCGAAGAGACCCAGTACTTC TRBD2 TRBJ2-5 TRBV7-2 many
CSAQTGTGEKLFF TGCAGTGCCCAGACAGGGACGGGGGAAAAACTGTTTTTT TRBD1 TRBJ1-4 TRBV20-1 many
CASSQDPQTDTQYF TGCGCCAGCAGCCAAGATCCCCAGACAGATACGCAGTATTTT . TRBJ2-3 TRBV4-1 many
CASSWGAQETQYF TGTGCCAGCAGTTGGGGGGCCCAAGAGACCCAGTACTTC . TRBJ2-5 TRBV12-3/TRBV12-4 many
CASNKGDGNYEQYF TGTGCCAGCAACAAGGGGGACGGGAACTACGAGCAGTACTTC . TRBJ2-7 TRBV12-3/TRBV12-4 many
CAWSGVSSGGYEQFF TGTGCCTGGAGTGGTGTGTCTAGCGGGGGGTATGAGCAGTTCTTC TRBD2 TRBJ2-1 TRBV30 many
CASSLAGRVPAAFF TGTGCCAGCAGCTTAGCTGGCAGGGTCCCAGCCGCTTTCTTT . TRBJ1-1 TRBV7-9 .
CASSQDRYQPQHF TGCGCCAGCAGCCAAGATCGATATCAGCCCCAGCATTTT . TRBJ1-5 TRBV4-1 many
CASSLGGGTVSGNTIYF TGTGCCAGCAGCTTAGGGGGGGGGACAGTCTCTGGAAACACCATATATTTT TRBD1 TRBJ1-3 TRBV7-2 many
CASSFYGASTEAFF TGTGCCAGCTCATTTTATGGGGCTAGCACTGAAGCTTTCTTT . TRBJ1-1 TRBV18 many
CASSFVGALRETQYF TGTGCCAGCAGTTTCGTGGGGGCTCTGCGGGAGACCCAGTACTTC . TRBJ2-5 TRBV28 many
CASSLVGRVTDTQYF TGCGCCAGCAGCTTGGTAGGGCGGGTCACAGATACGCAGTATTTT . TRBJ2-3 TRBV5-1 many
CSARDAGGLHEQYF TGCAGTGCTAGAGACGCGGGGGGGCTTCACGAGCAGTACTTC TRBD2 TRBJ2-7 TRBV20-1 few
CASSLAGPSYNEQFF TGTGCCAGCAGTTTAGCGGGTCCCTCCTACAATGAGCAGTTCTTC . TRBJ2-1 TRBV27 many
CASSGTGGGQPQHF TGTGCCAGCAGCGGGACAGGCGGGGGTCAGCCCCAGCATTTT TRBD1 TRBJ1-5 TRBV2 many
CASSPSDEQYF TGTGCCAGCAGCCCCTCGGACGAGCAGTACTTC . TRBJ2-7 TRBV12-3/TRBV12-4 many
CSAREQGGPEAFF TGCAGTGCTAGAGAGCAGGGTGGTCCTGAAGCTTTCTTT . TRBJ1-1 TRBV20-1 many
CASTPPSGKRTEAFF TGTGCCAGCACCCCACCTTCGGGGAAGAGGACTGAAGCTTTCTTT . TRBJ1-1 TRBV28 many